This T cell receptor beta chain was recovered during a study of OX40 agonist ivuxolimab in advanced cancers. The study, taken as a whole, reports: People who partly responded at 0.1-3.0 mg/kg had some of the least clonal expansion seen.

Here immunoSEQ multiplex PCR was the method, and the copy in TCRdb shows in-frame clones only, minus some. The sample carries approximately 72,000 clones, around 90% recorded once. Germline CDR1 MNHNY, CDR2 SVGAGI (reference sequence). This CDR3 spans 13 amino acids. V shed 11 bases, J shed 12 bases, and the junction held 13 bases outside the gene matches. In this sample, this clone turned up a few times. Its antigen is not identified. This TCR derives from an adult with an advanced solid tumor such as melanoma, head and neck, liver or kidney cancer. V gene TRBV6-6 combines with J gene TRBJ1-6, with 7 bases identical to TRBD1. The source was CD4+ or CD8+ T cells sorted from blood, collected in a trial of the OX40 agonist ivuxolimab. CDR3 region: CAGRQGLFLPLHF. DNA of the CDR3: TGTGCCGGTCGACAGGGTCTTTTCTTACCCCTCCACTTT.